The sequence of this T cell receptor (beta chain) was determined in a study of T cell repertoires in cytomegalovirus infection. Background on the study: In public TCR beta signatures, there were indications of both CMV infection and matching HLA type. The study, taken as a whole, reports: Dominating the ex vivo response were TCR beta clonotypes that were CMV-specific and HLA-C-restricted. Summed frequency of public TCR beta families distinguished CMV carriers with the relevant HLA.

In TCRdb, the reads were re-called with MiXCR into one record per CDR3 protein. The table includes around 450,000 distinct CDR3 sequences, about 33% detected once. Comment on this clonotype: Its specificity is not known.

The sequence came from a human donor in good health (CMV status not recorded). Some clones in this sample may be carry-over from other donors' samples. Input material: PBMCs.

Written as DNA, the CDR3 is TGCAGCGTTGCAGGGTTAGGAGAGACCAATTACTTC. It codes for CSVAGLGETNYF. The J gene is TRBJ2-5, the V gene TRBV29-1; weak D call: TRBD1 (5 bases). Trimming took 4 bases from V and 14 from J, leaving 20 bases between them. CDR1 and CDR2 (germline): SQVTM, ANQGSEA. The CDR3 loop spans 12 amino acids.